Sequencing of this TCR beta chain was carried out in a study of cytomegalovirus exposure and HLA in healthy donors. At the level of the study: Researchers found that about 82% of over 350 genotyped donors fell within the Caucasian-associated ancestry cluster.

This clone turned up a few times. The CDR3 is 16 amino acids. Trimming removed 5 bases from V and 5 bases from J; junction bases left unmatched: 10. Germline V CDR1 and CDR2: SGHNT, YYREEE (reference sequence). In the PCR, 60 Vbeta and 13 Jbeta primers were used. Sequencing was performed with immunoSEQ multiplex PCR; in TCRdb, only in-frame clones are kept and a portion is missing. The sample has 40,000 to 45,000 clones; roughly 51% are singletons. Each donor was nominally healthy when sampled (though unrecorded immune exposures were likely). The sample taken for sequencing was PBMCs. The gene calls are TRBV5-4 and TRBJ2-2; TRBD1 aligns across 9 bases. The sequence was obtained from a man between 60 and 70 years old in good health and CMV-seronegative. The CDR3 loop reads CASSLGTGFVTGELFF. The CDR3 coding sequence is TGTGCCAGCAGTCTCGGGACAGGGTTTGTGACCGGGGAGCTGTTTTTT. Full variable domain (remainder filled in from reference TRBV5-4 and TRBJ2-2): ETGVTQSPTHLIKTRGQQVTLRCSSQSGHNTVSWYQQALGQGPQFIFQYYREEENGRGNFPPRFSGLQFPNYSSELNVNALELDDSALYLCASSLGTGFVTGELFFGEGSRLTVL.